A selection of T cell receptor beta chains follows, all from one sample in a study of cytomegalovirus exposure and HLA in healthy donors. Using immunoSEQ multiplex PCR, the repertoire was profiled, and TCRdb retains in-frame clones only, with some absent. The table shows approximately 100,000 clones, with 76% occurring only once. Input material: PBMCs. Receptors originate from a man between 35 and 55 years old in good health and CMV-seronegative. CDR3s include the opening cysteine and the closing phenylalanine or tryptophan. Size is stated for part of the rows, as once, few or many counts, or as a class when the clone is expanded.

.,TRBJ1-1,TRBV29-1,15,CSVDTTGGANTEAFF
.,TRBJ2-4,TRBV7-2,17,CASSLVQGRGAKNIQYF
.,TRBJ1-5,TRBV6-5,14,CASSSLGTPQPQHF
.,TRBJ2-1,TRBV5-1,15,CASSLSGEGTNEQFF
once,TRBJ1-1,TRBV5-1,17,CASSFSTGGLGNTEAFF
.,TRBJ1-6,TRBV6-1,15,CASTLGDRRNSPLHF
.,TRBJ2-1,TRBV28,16,CASSSPTTSSYNEQFF
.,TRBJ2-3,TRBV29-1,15,CSVEVASGVGDTQYF
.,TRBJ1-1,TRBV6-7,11,CASTLCPEAFF
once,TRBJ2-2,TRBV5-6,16,CASREWTSSNTGELFF
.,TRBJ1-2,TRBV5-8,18,CASSPRRVAVYTNYGYTF
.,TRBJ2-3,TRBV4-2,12,CASSGLAGPQYF
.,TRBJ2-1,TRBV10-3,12,CAIVQGTGEQFF
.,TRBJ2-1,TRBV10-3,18,CAISESNAGLAGRNEQFF
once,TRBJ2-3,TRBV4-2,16,CASSPIAGGVEDTQYF
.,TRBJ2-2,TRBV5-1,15,CASSYRVGYTGELFF
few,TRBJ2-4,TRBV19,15,CASSVGGARKNIQYF
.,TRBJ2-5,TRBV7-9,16,CASSAPGTTARGTQYF
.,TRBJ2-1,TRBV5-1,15,CASRIQASSYNEQFF
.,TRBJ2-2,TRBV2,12,CASRPNTGELFF
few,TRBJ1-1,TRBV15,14,CATSRGGSREEAFF
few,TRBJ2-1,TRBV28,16,CASSVSPGQRYNEQFF
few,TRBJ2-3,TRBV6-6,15,CASSSLAGGTDTQYF
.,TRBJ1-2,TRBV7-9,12,CSSSLEGHGYTF
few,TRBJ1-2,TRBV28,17,CASSAPGTGNTNYGYTF
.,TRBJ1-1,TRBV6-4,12,CASSAGTGYAFF
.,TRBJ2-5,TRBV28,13,CASSLGGGETQYF
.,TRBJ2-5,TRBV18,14,CASSALSSQETQYF
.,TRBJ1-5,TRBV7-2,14,CASSSRISNQPQHF
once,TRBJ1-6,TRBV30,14,CAWSAGLYNSPLHF
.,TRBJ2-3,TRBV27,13,CASRQGFSDTQYF
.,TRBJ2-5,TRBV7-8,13,CASSGRLQKTQYF
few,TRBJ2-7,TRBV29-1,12,CSVLGDRYEQYF
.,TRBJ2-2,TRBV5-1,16,CASSSTSGVNTGELFF
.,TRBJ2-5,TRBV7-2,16,CASTRMQRGNQETQYF
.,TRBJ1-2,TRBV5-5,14,CASSLGQGRYGYTF
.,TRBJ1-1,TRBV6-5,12,CASSYSGSEAFF
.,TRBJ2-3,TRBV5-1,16,CASKLLAGATADTQYF